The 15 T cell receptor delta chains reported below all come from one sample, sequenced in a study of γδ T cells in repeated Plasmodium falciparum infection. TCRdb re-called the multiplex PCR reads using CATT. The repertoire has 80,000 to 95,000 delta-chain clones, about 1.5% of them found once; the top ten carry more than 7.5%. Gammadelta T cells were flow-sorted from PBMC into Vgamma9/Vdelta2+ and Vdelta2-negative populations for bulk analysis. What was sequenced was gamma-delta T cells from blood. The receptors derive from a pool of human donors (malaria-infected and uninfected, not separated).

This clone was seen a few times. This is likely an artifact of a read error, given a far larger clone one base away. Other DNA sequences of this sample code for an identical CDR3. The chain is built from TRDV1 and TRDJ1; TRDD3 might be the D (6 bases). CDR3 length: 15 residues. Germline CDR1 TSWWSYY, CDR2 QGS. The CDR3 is CALSVGDWGTDKLIF. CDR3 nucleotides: TGCGCCTTATCGGTAGGGGATTGGGGCACCGATAAACTCATCTTT.

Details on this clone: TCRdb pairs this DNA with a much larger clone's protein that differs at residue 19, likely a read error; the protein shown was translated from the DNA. This CDR3 is CALGELEGCYHTGGRYTDRLIF. DNA for the CDR3: TGTGCTCTTGGGGAACTTGAGGGGTGTTATCATACTGGGGGAAGGTACACCGATAGACTCATCTTT. The chain employs TRDV1 and TRDJ1, with 9 positions matching TRDD3. The J gene was not available in TCRdb and was assigned here by matching the DNA to germline segments. CDR1 and CDR2 from the germline V gene are TSWWSYY and QGS. CDR3 length equals 22 residues.

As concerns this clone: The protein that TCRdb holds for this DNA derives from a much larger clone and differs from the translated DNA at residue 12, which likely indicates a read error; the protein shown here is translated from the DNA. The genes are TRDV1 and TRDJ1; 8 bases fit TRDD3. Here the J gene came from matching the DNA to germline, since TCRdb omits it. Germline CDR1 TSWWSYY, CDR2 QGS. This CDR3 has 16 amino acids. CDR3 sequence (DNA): TGTGCTCTTGGGGAATTTGGGGGATCCTACACCAATAAACTCATCTTT. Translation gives CALGEFGGSYTNKLIF.

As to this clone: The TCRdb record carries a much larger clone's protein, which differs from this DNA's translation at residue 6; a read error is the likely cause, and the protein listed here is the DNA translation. CDR3 loop: CACDLQGDGTDKLIF. CDR3 nucleotides: TGTGCCTGTGACCTCCAGGGGGATGGGACCGATAAACTCATCTTT. J is TRDJ1 and V is TRDV2; TRDD3 agrees at 7 bases. TCRdb carries no J gene annotation; the J gene was assigned here by matching the DNA with germline. Germline V gene data show CDR1 as GEAIGNYY and CDR2 as EKD. V shed 3 bases, J shed 2 bases, and the junction held 8 bases outside the gene matches. This CDR3 has 15 amino acids.

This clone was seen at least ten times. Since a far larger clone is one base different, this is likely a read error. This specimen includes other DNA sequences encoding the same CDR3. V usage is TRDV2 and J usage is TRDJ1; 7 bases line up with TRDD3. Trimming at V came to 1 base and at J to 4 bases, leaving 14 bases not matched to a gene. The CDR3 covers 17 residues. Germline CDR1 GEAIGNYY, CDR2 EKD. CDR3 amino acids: CACDTQYWGRDDDKLIF. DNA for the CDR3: TGTGCCTGTGACACTCAATACTGGGGCAGAGATGACGATAAACTCATCTTT.

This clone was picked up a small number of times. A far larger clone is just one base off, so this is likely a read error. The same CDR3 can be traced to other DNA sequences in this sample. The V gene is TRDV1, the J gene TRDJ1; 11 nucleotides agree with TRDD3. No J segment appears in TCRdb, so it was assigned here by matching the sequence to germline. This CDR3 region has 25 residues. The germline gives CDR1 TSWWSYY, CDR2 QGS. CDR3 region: CALGDSISSYVRTGGYGPYTDKLIF. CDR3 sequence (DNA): TGCGCTCTTGGGGATTCCATTTCTTCCTACGTACGTACTGGGGGATATGGCCCATACACCGATAAACTCATCTTT.

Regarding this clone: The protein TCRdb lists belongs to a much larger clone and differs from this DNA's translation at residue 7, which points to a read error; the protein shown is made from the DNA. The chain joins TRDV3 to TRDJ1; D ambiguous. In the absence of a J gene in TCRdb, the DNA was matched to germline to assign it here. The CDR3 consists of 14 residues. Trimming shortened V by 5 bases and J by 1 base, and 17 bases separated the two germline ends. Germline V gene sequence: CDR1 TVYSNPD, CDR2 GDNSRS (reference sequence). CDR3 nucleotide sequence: TGTGCCCTGCCCCACCCGAGCGGCACCGATAAACTCATCTTT. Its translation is CALPHPSGTDKLIF.

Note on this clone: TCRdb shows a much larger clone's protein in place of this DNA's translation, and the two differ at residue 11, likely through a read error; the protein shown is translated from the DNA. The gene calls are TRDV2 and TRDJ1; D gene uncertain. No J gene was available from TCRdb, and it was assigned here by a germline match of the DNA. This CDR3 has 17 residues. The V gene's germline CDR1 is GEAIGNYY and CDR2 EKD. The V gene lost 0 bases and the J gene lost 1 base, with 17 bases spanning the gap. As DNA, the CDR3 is TGTGCCTGTGACACCCTAACTCCGATGAAGAGCACCGATAAACTCATCTTT. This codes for CACDTLTPMKSTDKLIF.

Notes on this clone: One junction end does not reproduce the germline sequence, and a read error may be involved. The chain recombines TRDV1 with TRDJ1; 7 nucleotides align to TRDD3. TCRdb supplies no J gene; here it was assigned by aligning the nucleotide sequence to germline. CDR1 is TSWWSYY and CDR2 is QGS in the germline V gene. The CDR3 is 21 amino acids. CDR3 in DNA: TGTGCTCTTGGGAAACTAGAAGGATCCTGGGGGGGTAAGTCGTACACCGATAAACTCATCTTT. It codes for CALGKLEGSWGGKSYTDKLIF.

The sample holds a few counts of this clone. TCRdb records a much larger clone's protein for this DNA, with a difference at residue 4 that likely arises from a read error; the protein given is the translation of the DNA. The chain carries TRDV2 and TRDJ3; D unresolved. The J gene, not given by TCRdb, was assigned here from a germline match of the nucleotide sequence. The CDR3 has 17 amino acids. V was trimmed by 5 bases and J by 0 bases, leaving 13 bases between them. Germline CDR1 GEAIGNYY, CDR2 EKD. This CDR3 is CACGSGANSWDTRQMFF. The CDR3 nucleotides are TGTGCCTGTGGCAGCGGGGCCAACTCCTGGGACACCCGACAGATGTTTTTC.

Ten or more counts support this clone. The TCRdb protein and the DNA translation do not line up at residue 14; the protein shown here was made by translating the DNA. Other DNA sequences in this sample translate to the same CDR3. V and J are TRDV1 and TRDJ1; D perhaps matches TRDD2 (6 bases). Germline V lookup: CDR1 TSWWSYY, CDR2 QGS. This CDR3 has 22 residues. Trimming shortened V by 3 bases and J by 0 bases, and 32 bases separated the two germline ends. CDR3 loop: CALGEPSVLRVVGLGYTDKLIF. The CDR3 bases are TGTGCTCTTGGGGAGCCTTCGGTCCTACGAGTAGTGGGCCTAGGGTACACCGATAAACTCATCTTT.

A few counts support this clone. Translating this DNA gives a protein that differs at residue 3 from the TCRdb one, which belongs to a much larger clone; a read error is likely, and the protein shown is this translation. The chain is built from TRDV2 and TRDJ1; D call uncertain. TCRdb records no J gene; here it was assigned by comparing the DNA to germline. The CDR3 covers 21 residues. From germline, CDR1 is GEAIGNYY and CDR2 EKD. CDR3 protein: CAGDTVQGAKNFQGEGDKLIF. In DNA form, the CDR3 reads TGTGCCGGTGACACCGTTCAAGGGGCTAAAAATTTCCAGGGCGAGGGCGATAAACTCATCTTT.

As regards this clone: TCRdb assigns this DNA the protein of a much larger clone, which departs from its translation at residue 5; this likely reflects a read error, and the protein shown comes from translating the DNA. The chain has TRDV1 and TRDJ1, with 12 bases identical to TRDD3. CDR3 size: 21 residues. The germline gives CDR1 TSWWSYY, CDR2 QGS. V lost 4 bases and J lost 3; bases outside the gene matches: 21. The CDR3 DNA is TGTGCTCTTGGGGGACTTCCCTCCCCGACTGGGGGATACCCCCCTTCCGATAAACTCATCTTT. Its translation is CALGGLPSPTGGYPPSDKLIF.

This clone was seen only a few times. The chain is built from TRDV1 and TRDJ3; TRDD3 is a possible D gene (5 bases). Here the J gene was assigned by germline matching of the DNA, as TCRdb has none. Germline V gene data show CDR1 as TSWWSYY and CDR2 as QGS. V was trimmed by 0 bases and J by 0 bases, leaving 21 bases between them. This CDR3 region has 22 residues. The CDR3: CALGELNGLAIPDSWDTRQMFF. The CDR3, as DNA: TGTGCTCTTGGGGAACTTAACGGACTGGCGATACCGGACTCCTGGGACACCCGACAGATGTTTTTC.

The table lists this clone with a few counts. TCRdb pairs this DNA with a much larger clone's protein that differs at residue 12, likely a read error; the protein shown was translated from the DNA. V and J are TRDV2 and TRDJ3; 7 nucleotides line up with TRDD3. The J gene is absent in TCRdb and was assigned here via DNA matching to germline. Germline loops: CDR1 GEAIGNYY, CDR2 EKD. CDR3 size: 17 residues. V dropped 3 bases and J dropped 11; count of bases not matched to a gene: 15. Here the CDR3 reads CACDVLGTHPGARQMFF. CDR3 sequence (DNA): TGTGCCTGTGACGTACTGGGGACCCACCCCGGCGCCCGACAGATGTTTTTC.